A selection of T cell receptor beta chains follows, all from one sample in a study of blood T cell repertoires in COVID-19. The data were produced by immunoSEQ multiplex PCR, yet TCRdb's version contains in-frame clones alone and is incomplete. Of approximately 260,000 clones detected, about 88% appear once; the ten largest clones hold 2% to 2.5%. Sequences were obtained from peripheral blood. All receptors come from a woman in her 40s who had recovered from COVID-19. Each CDR3 is given with its conserved first and last residue. Each record gives: J gene, D gene, clone size, V gene, CDR3 protein, CDR3 DNA. D genes are given only for firm matches. Some rows mark clone size as missing; the rest say once, few, many or name a class of expanded clone.

TRBJ2-1 . . TRBV7-2 CASLGGVYNEQFF TGTGCCAGCCTGGGCGGGGTCTACAATGAGCAGTTCTTC
TRBJ2-7 TRBD1 . TRBV11-2 CASSPMKTGGTYEQYF TGTGCCAGCAGCCCCATGAAGACAGGGGGGACCTACGAGCAGTACTTC
TRBJ2-5 . . TRBV30 CAWGGRETQYF TGTGCCTGGGGCGGCAGAGAGACCCAGTACTTC
TRBJ1-1 . . TRBV3-1/TRBV3-2 CASSQGRTTSGRAFF TGTGCCAGCAGCCAAGGGAGGACGACCTCGGGGAGAGCTTTCTTT
TRBJ2-7 TRBD1 . TRBV14 CARTGSPYEQYF TGTGCCAGGACAGGGAGCCCCTACGAGCAGTACTTC
TRBJ2-5 TRBD1 . TRBV6-2/TRBV6-3 CASSSVDRAAQYF TGTGCCAGCAGTTCCGTCGACAGGGCCGCCCAGTACTTC
TRBJ2-1 TRBD2 once TRBV11-1 CASSLAQAGGPDEQFF TGTGCCAGCAGCTTAGCGCAGGCGGGAGGGCCAGATGAGCAGTTCTTC
TRBJ2-7 . . TRBV5-5 CASSPQGNLGYEQYF TGTGCCAGCAGCCCGCAGGGAAACCTCGGGTACGAGCAGTACTTC
TRBJ2-5 TRBD1 . TRBV9 CASSPTGSETQYF TGTGCCAGCAGCCCGACAGGGTCGGAGACCCAGTACTTC
TRBJ2-7 TRBD1 . TRBV7-2 CASSFGLIRDSTYEQYF TGTGCCAGCAGCTTCGGGCTGATCCGGGACAGCACCTACGAGCAGTACTTC
TRBJ2-7 TRBD2 . TRBV5-6 CASSLESGLANFYYEQYF TGTGCCAGCAGCTTGGAATCCGGACTAGCGAATTTCTACTACGAGCAGTACTTC
TRBJ2-1 TRBD2 . TRBV9 CASSVAETSGNNEQFF TGTGCCAGCAGCGTAGCTGAGACTAGCGGAAACAATGAGCAGTTCTTC
TRBJ1-5 TRBD1 . TRBV7-2 CASSPGQGASQGPQHF TGTGCCAGCAGCCCCGGACAGGGGGCCTCCCAGGGGCCCCAGCATTTT
TRBJ1-5 TRBD1 . TRBV19 CASSVTGTGVGHF TGTGCCAGTAGTGTCACCGGGACAGGGGTAGGTCATTTT
TRBJ2-1 TRBD2 . TRBV7-2 CASSTTSGRHNEQFF TGTGCCAGCAGCACGACTAGCGGGAGACACAATGAGCAGTTCTTC
TRBJ2-3 TRBD2 . TRBV15 CATSRGPSGRATDTQYF TGTGCCACCAGCAGAGGTCCTAGCGGGAGGGCCACAGATACGCAGTATTTT
TRBJ2-1 TRBD2 . TRBV4-3 CASSHTGTSAEEQFF TGCGCCAGCAGCCATACCGGGACTAGTGCGGAGGAGCAGTTCTTC
TRBJ1-1 TRBD1 . TRBV4-1 CASSPGQGFEAFF TGCGCCAGCTCACCGGGACAGGGGTTTGAAGCTTTCTTT
TRBJ2-1 TRBD1 . TRBV6-4 CASSPPGQEYNEQFF TGTGCCAGCAGCCCACCGGGACAGGAGTACAATGAGCAGTTCTTC
TRBJ1-4 TRBD1 . TRBV5-1 CASSLEGQGYEKLFF TGCGCCAGCAGCTTGGAGGGACAGGGCTACGAAAAACTGTTTTTT
TRBJ2-7 . . TRBV15 CATSRGLQMSYEQYF TGTGCCACCAGCAGAGGGTTACAGATGTCCTACGAGCAGTACTTC
TRBJ2-1 . . TRBV5-1 CASSPDSSYNEQFF TGCGCCAGCAGCCCGGACAGCTCCTACAATGAGCAGTTCTTC
TRBJ2-3 . . TRBV7-3 CASSPQGDTQYF TGTGCCAGCAGCCCCCAGGGGGATACGCAGTATTTT
TRBJ2-6 TRBD1 . TRBV7-8 CASSGQGAGANVLTF TGTGCCAGCAGCGGACAGGGGGCTGGGGCCAACGTCCTGACTTTC
TRBJ2-7 TRBD2 . TRBV10-3 CAISPTSGGGYEQYF TGTGCCATCAGCCCAACTAGCGGGGGGGGTTACGAGCAGTACTTC
TRBJ1-6 . . TRBV11-3 CASSFPQGSYNSPLHF TGTGCCAGCAGCTTTCCCCAGGGGTCCTATAATTCACCCCTCCACTTT
TRBJ2-2 . . TRBV28 CASSGVTGELFF TGTGCCAGCAGTGGAGTTACCGGGGAGCTGTTTTTT
TRBJ2-7 TRBD1 . TRBV18 CASSPSITGGGEQYF TGTGCCAGCTCACCCTCTATCACAGGGGGCGGCGAGCAGTACTTC
TRBJ2-7 . . TRBV5-1 CASSLTGSPYEQYF TGCGCCAGCAGCTTGACAGGGTCCCCCTACGAGCAGTACTTC
TRBJ2-4 . . TRBV6-9 CASIRGSYF TGTGCCAGCATTCGGGGGTCGTACTTC
TRBJ1-1 . . TRBV7-2 CASSSSGNTAFF TGTGCCAGCAGCTCATCGGGGAACACAGCTTTCTTT
TRBJ2-2 TRBD2 . TRBV9 CASSARGERGGSVNTGELFF TGTGCCAGCAGCGCCCGGGGGGAGCGGGGGGGCAGCGTGAACACCGGGGAGCTGTTTTTT
TRBJ2-5 TRBD2 once TRBV7-2 CASSFGRGEETQYF TGTGCCAGCAGCTTTGGGCGGGGGGAAGAGACCCAGTACTTC
TRBJ2-1 . . TRBV29-1 CSGLAYNEQFF TGCAGCGGGCTAGCCTACAATGAGCAGTTCTTC
TRBJ1-2 . . TRBV7-9 CASRAEVGGYTF TGTGCCAGCAGGGCGGAAGTAGGTGGCTACACCTTC
TRBJ1-2 TRBD1 . TRBV6-2/TRBV6-3 CASIPTGQRNYGYTF TGTGCCAGCATCCCCACGGGACAGCGTAACTATGGCTACACCTTC
TRBJ2-7 . . TRBV5-6 CASRRRGTYEQYF TGTGCCAGCCGACGTAGGGGTACCTACGAGCAGTACTTC
TRBJ2-2 TRBD2 . TRBV6-2/TRBV6-3 CASSYSSRGGTNTGELFF TGTGCCAGCAGTTACTCGAGTCGGGGGGGGACGAACACCGGGGAGCTGTTTTTT
TRBJ2-1 . . TRBV4-3 CASSQDRGYNEQFF TGCGCCAGCAGCCAAGATAGGGGCTACAATGAGCAGTTCTTC
TRBJ2-2 . once TRBV28 CASTPTGNTGELFF TGTGCCAGCACCCCGACAGGGAACACCGGGGAGCTGTTTTTT
TRBJ2-3 . . TRBV30 CAWGGGVYTANTQYF TGTGCCTGGGGCGGGGGCGTGTACACGGCTAATACGCAGTATTTT
TRBJ2-7 TRBD1 . TRBV27 CASSFFTGEVYEQYF TGTGCCAGCAGTTTTTTTACAGGGGAAGTCTACGAGCAGTACTTC
TRBJ2-5 . . TRBV11-2 CASSLREETQYF TGTGCCAGCAGCTTACGAGAGGAGACCCAGTACTTC
TRBJ1-2 TRBD1 . TRBV30 CAWSAGRGRFGYTF TGTGCCTGGAGTGCAGGCAGGGGGCGATTTGGCTACACCTTC
TRBJ2-3 TRBD1 . TRBV7-3 CASSKGGGTDTQYF TGTGCCAGCAGCAAAGGGGGCGGCACAGATACGCAGTATTTT
TRBJ2-7 TRBD2 . TRBV10-3 CAIGTSGDYEQYF TGTGCCATCGGGACTAGCGGAGACTACGAGCAGTACTTC
TRBJ2-7 . . TRBV14 CASSLTGHTYEQYF TGTGCCAGCAGCCTGACAGGACATACCTACGAGCAGTACTTC
TRBJ2-1 . few TRBV15 CATSRDTWAGPYNEQFF TGTGCCACCAGCAGAGATACCTGGGCGGGACCCTACAATGAGCAGTTCTTC